A selection of T cell receptor beta chains follows, all from one sample in a study of neurological immune-mediated disorders. MiXCR, applied by TCRdb to the 5' RACE reads, yields one record per CDR3 protein. The table has 50,000 or so distinct CDR3 sequences, about a quarter seen once. Sequencing input: PBMCs. These TCRs come from a woman in her 70s in good health. The CDR3 runs from the conserved cysteine through the conserved F or W. A D gene is named only where the DNA matches it firmly. The size of a clone is reported for some rows only, either as once, few or many, or as a class for expanded clones.

>TRBJ2-2|.|TRBV5-4|.
CASSFYDTGELFF
TGTGCCAGCAGCTTTTATGACACCGGGGAGCTGTTTTTT
>TRBJ2-1|TRBD2|TRBV7-3|.
CASSSGTSGSLQFF
TGTGCCAGCAGCTCCGGGACTAGCGGGAGTCTGCAGTTCTTC
>TRBJ2-2|TRBD1|TRBV24-1|many
CATSELGTGGTGELFF
TGTGCCACCAGTGAGCTAGGGACAGGGGGCACCGGGGAGCTGTTTTTT
>TRBJ2-2|.|TRBV7-6|many
CASSPPGTGELFF
TGTGCCAGCAGCCCCCCAGGGACCGGGGAGCTGTTTTTT
>TRBJ1-2|TRBD1|TRBV15|many
CATSRAGGGYGYTF
TGTGCCACCAGCCGGGCAGGGGGCGGATATGGCTACACCTTC
>TRBJ2-1|.|TRBV5-1|many
CASSLAISGNEQFF
TGCGCCAGCAGCTTGGCGATTTCGGGCAATGAGCAGTTCTTC
>TRBJ2-1|TRBD2|TRBV5-4|few
CASSFTSGSVPEQFF
TGTGCCAGCAGCTTTACTAGCGGGAGTGTCCCTGAGCAGTTCTTC
>TRBJ1-1|TRBD1|TRBV25-1|.
CTSSERPPSRGVNIEAFF
TGTACCAGCAGTGAACGCCCCCCCAGCAGGGGGGTGAACATTGAAGCTTTCTTT
>TRBJ2-6|TRBD1|TRBV7-9|many
CASSMTGGYSSGANVLTF
TGTGCCAGCAGCATGACAGGGGGCTACTCCTCTGGGGCCAACGTCCTGACTTTC
>TRBJ2-1|.|TRBV20-1|.
CSARDTYNEQFF
TGCAGTGCAAGGGACACCTACAATGAGCAGTTCTTC
>TRBJ1-1|.|TRBV11-2|.
CASSLGGGVAEAFF
TGTGCCAGCAGCTTAGGGGGGGGAGTAGCTGAAGCTTTCTTT
>TRBJ2-2|TRBD2|TRBV5-1|.
CASSSAGGYTGELFF
TGCGCCAGCAGCTCAGCGGGGGGCTACACCGGGGAGCTGTTTTTT
>TRBJ2-7|.|TRBV4-2|many
CASSLSLRGNSYEQYF
TGTGCCAGCAGCCTATCCCTCCGGGGTAACTCCTACGAGCAGTACTTC
>TRBJ2-5|TRBD1|TRBV11-2|many
CASSYGTARMTQYF
TGTGCCAGCAGCTACGGGACAGCCCGAATGACCCAGTACTTC
>TRBJ2-7|TRBD2|TRBV28|many
CASSPQTSGSRNEQYF
TGTGCCAGCAGCCCGCAGACTAGCGGGAGCCGGAACGAGCAGTACTTC
>TRBJ2-1|TRBD2|TRBV5-1|many
CASSPSGAVGNEQFF
TGCGCCAGCAGCCCGAGCGGGGCGGTGGGGAATGAGCAGTTCTTC
>TRBJ1-6|.|TRBV18|few
CASSLSGTINSPLHF
TGTGCCAGCTCACTATCCGGGACTATAAATTCACCCCTCCACTTT
>TRBJ2-7|TRBD1|TRBV7-2|many
CASSPRTGSYEQYF
TGTGCCAGCAGTCCCCGGACAGGCTCCTACGAGCAGTACTTC
>TRBJ2-1|.|TRBV2|many
CASSEWTFNEQFF
TGTGCCAGCAGTGAATGGACTTTTAATGAGCAGTTCTTC
>TRBJ2-2|TRBD2|TRBV7-2|many
CASSLVLAGGPGELFF
TGTGCCAGCAGCTTAGTTCTAGCGGGAGGGCCCGGGGAGCTGTTTTTT
>TRBJ2-5|.|TRBV24-1|.
CATSFAEQETQYF
TGTGCCACCAGTTTCGCAGAACAAGAGACCCAGTACTTC
>TRBJ2-1|TRBD2|TRBV6-2/TRBV6-3|.
CASSQHSGGPYNEQFF
TGTGCCAGCAGCCAGCATTCGGGGGGGCCCTACAATGAGCAGTTCTTC
>TRBJ2-3|TRBD2|TRBV12-3/TRBV12-4|.
CASSSRLAGVLIDTQYF
TGTGCCAGCAGCTCTAGGCTAGCGGGGGTCCTGATAGATACGCAGTATTTT
>TRBJ2-3|.|TRBV5-1|.
CASSPGEFTDTQYF
TGCGCCAGCAGCCCAGGAGAGTTCACAGATACGCAGTATTTT
>TRBJ2-1|TRBD2|TRBV10-1|.
CASAEGLGLGNEQFF
TGCGCCAGTGCCGAGGGACTAGGTCTCGGCAATGAGCAGTTCTTC
>TRBJ2-1|.|TRBV11-2|many
CASSLVQGLVGQFF
TGTGCCAGCAGCTTAGTTCAGGGTTTAGTTGGGCAGTTCTTC
>TRBJ1-2|TRBD1|TRBV4-1|many
CASSHNTGGGGYTF
TGCGCCAGCAGCCACAACACAGGGGGCGGTGGCTACACCTTC
>TRBJ1-2|.|TRBV12-3/TRBV12-4|many
CASSLSVPDYGYTF
TGTGCCAGCAGTTTAAGTGTTCCAGACTATGGCTACACCTTC
>TRBJ2-7|.|TRBV12-3/TRBV12-4|.
CASSLQDSGYEQYF
TGTGCCAGCAGTTTGCAGGATTCGGGCTACGAGCAGTACTTC
>TRBJ2-5|.|TRBV7-9|.
CASRLGGETQYF
TGTGCCAGCAGATTGGGTGGAGAGACCCAGTACTTC
>TRBJ2-1|.|TRBV5-1|many
CASSLTYRSNSYNEQFF
TGCGCCAGCAGCTTAACGTACAGGTCGAACTCCTACAATGAGCAGTTCTTC
>TRBJ2-2|.|TRBV7-2|.
CASSPPPNTGELFF
TGTGCCAGCAGTCCCCCCCCGAACACCGGGGAGCTGTTTTTT
>TRBJ1-2|.|TRBV28|many
CASREGGGPNYGYTF
TGTGCCAGCAGGGAGGGAGGGGGGCCTAACTATGGCTACACCTTC
>TRBJ1-6|TRBD1|TRBV6-5|many
CASSSGQGRWTGYSPLHF
TGTGCCAGCAGCTCGGGACAGGGGAGGTGGACCGGTTATTCACCCCTCCACTTT
>TRBJ2-1|TRBD2|TRBV7-2|many
CASSLRSGRPEYEQFF
TGTGCCAGCAGCTTACGAAGCGGGAGGCCTGAGTATGAGCAGTTCTTC
>TRBJ2-5|.|TRBV2|few
CASQESHTQETQYF
TGTGCCAGTCAGGAATCTCATACCCAAGAGACCCAGTACTTC
>TRBJ2-5|TRBD1|TRBV7-2|many
CASSLADRAFGETQYF
TGTGCCAGCAGCTTAGCGGACAGGGCTTTCGGGGAGACCCAGTACTTC
>TRBJ2-1|TRBD2|TRBV27|many
CASALQGFLAGVSEQFF
TGTGCCAGCGCCCTACAGGGGTTTCTAGCGGGAGTTAGTGAGCAGTTCTTC
>TRBJ1-1|.|TRBV5-1|.
CASSLTGSSTEAFF
TGCGCCAGCAGCTTGACAGGGTCCTCCACTGAAGCTTTCTTT
>TRBJ2-2|.|TRBV29-1|.
CSVEAGPYRELFF
TGCAGCGTTGAGGCAGGGCCCTACCGGGAGCTGTTTTTT
>TRBJ1-1|.|TRBV7-3|.
CASSFSGNTEAFF
TGTGCCAGCAGCTTTTCGGGAAACACTGAAGCTTTCTTT
>TRBJ1-1|TRBD1|TRBV7-2|many
CASSFDRVTEAFF
TGTGCCAGCAGCTTTGACAGGGTGACTGAAGCTTTCTTT
>TRBJ1-4|.|TRBV9|.
CASSAQQRTSNEKLFF
TGTGCCAGCAGTGCTCAACAACGGACCAGTAATGAAAAACTGTTTTTT
>TRBJ1-6|.|TRBV18|.
CASSPGQLDNSPLHF
TGTGCCAGCTCACCCGGACAGCTGGATAATTCACCCCTCCACTTT
>TRBJ1-2|TRBD1|TRBV7-2|.
CASSLTLRTGDYGYTF
TGTGCCAGCAGCTTAACCCTTCGGACAGGGGACTATGGCTACACCTTC
>TRBJ2-7|.|TRBV20-1|many
CSASEAPQDSYEQYF
TGCAGTGCTAGCGAGGCCCCGCAGGACTCCTACGAGCAGTACTTC
>TRBJ1-4|.|TRBV6-5|.
CASSAGEKLFF
TGTGCCAGCAGTGCCGGGGAAAAACTGTTTTTT
>TRBJ2-6|TRBD2|TRBV7-2|many
CASSRTGGAHSGANVLTF
TGTGCCAGCAGCCGAACGGGGGGGGCGCACTCTGGGGCCAACGTCCTGACTTTC
>TRBJ2-7|TRBD2|TRBV5-1|many
CASSAGGPPYEQYF
TGCGCCAGCAGCGCGGGAGGGCCCCCCTACGAGCAGTACTTC
>TRBJ2-2|.|TRBV9|many
CASSVGPNTGELFF
TGTGCCAGCAGCGTAGGTCCGAACACCGGGGAGCTGTTTTTT